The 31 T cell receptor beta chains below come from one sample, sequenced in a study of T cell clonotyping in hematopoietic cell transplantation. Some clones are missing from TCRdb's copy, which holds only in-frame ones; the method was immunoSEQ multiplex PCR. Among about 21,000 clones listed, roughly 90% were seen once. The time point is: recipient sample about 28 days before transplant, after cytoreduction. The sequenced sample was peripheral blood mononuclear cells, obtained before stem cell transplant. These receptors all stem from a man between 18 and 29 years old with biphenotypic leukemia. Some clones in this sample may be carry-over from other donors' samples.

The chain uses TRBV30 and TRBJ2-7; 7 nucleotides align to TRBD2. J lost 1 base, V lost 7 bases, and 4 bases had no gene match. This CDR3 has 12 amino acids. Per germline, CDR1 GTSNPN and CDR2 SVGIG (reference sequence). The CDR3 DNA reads TGTGCCTCGGGGAGGGTGTCCTACGAGCAGTACTTC. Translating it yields CASGRVSYEQYF. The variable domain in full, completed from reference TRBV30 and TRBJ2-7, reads SQTIHQWPATLVQPVGSPLSLECTVEGTSNPNLYWYRQAAGRGLQLLFYSVGIGQISSEVPQNLSASRPQDRQFILSSKKLLLSDSGFYLCASGRVSYEQYFGPGTRLTVT.

CDR3 in DNA: TGCAGCGCCCAAGTCTGGGAGGGCTACACCTTC. Translating it yields CSAQVWEGYTF. The V call is TRBV29-1, the J call TRBJ1-2; D gene unclear. V lost 7 bases and J 8 bases, leaving 14 bases between the germline ends. Germline V CDR1 and CDR2: SQVTM, ANQGSEA. CDR3 length: 11 amino acids. The variable domain in full, completed from reference TRBV29-1 and TRBJ1-2, reads SAVISQKPSRDICQRGTSLTIQCQVDSQVTMMFWYRQQPGQSLTLIATANQGSEATYESGFVIDKFPISRPNLTFSTLTVSNMSPEDSSIYLCSAQVWEGYTFGSGTRLTVV.

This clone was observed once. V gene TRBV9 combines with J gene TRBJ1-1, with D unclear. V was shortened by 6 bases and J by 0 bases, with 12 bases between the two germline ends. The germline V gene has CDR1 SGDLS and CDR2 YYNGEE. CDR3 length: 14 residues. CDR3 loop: CASTPGGMNTEAFF. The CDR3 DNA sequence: TGTGCCAGCACCCCTGGTGGGATGAACACTGAAGCTTTCTTT.

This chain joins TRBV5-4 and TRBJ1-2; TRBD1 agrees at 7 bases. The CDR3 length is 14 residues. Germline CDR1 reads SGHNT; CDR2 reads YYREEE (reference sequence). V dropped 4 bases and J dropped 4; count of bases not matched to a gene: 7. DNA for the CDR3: TGTGCCAGCAGCCCCCAGGGGGACGGCTATGGCTACACCTTC. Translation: CASSPQGDGYGYTF.

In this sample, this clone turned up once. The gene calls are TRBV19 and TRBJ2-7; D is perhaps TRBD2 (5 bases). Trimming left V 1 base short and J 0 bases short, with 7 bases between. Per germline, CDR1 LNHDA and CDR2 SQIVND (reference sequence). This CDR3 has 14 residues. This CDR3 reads CASSIVGSSYEQYF. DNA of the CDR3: TGTGCCAGTAGTATAGTAGGGAGCTCCTACGAGCAGTACTTC. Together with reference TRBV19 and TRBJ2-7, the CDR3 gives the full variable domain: DGGITQSPKYLFRKEGQNVTLSCEQNLNHDAMYWYRQDPGQGLRLIYYSQIVNDFQKGDIAEGYSVSREKKESFPLTVTSAQKNPTAFYLCASSIVGSSYEQYFGPGTRLTVT.

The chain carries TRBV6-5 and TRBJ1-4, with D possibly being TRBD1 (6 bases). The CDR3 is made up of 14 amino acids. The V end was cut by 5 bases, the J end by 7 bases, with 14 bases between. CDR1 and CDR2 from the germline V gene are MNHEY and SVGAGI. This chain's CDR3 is CASSHREAGEKLFF. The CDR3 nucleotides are TGTGCCAGCAGTCACAGGGAGGCAGGTGAAAAACTGTTTTTT.

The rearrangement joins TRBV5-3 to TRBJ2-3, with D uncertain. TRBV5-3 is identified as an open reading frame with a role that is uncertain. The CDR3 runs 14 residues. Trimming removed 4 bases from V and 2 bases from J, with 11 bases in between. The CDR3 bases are TGTGCCAGAAGCCCGTGGGCTGCCACAGATACGCAGTATTTT. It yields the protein CARSPWAATDTQYF.

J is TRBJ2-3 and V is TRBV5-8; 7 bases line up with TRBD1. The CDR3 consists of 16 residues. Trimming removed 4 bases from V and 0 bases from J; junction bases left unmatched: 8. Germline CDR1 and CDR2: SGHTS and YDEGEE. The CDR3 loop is CASSPWTGASTDTQYF. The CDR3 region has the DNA TGTGCCAGCAGCCCGTGGACAGGCGCTAGCACAGATACGCAGTATTTT.

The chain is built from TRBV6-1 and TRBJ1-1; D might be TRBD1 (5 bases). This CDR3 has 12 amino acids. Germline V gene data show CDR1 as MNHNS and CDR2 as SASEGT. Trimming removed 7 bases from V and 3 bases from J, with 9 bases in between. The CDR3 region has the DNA TGTGCCAGCACCCCGGGGCACACTGAAGCTTTCTTT. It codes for CASTPGHTEAFF.

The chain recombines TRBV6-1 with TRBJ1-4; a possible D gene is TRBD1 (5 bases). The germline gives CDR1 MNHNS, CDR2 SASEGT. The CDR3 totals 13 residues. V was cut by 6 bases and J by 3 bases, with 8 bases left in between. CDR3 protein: CASRGRPNEKLFF. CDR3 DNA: TGTGCCAGCAGGGGACGGCCTAATGAAAAACTGTTTTTT.

Here the CDR3 DNA reads TGTGCCAGCAGCCCAAGACAGGGGGGTAACACCGGGGAGCTGTTTTTT. Residues: CASSPRQGGNTGELFF. V and J are TRBV7-3 and TRBJ2-2; TRBD1 matches at 9 bases. This CDR3 comprises 16 residues. The germline V gene encodes CDR1 SGHTA and CDR2 FQGTGA. Trimming removed 5 bases from V and 2 bases from J; junction bases left unmatched: 6.

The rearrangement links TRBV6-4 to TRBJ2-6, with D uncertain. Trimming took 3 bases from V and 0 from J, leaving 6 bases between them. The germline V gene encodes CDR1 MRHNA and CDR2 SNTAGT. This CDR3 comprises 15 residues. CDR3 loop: CASSEESSGANVLTF. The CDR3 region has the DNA TGTGCCAGCAGTGAAGAGAGCTCTGGGGCCAACGTCCTGACTTTC.

CDR3 loop: CASSFIGSEKLFF. The CDR3 DNA reads TGTGCCAGCAGCTTCATAGGATCAGAAAAACTGTTTTTT. This chain connects TRBV5-4 to TRBJ1-4, with D unclear. The germline V gene encodes CDR1 SGHNT and CDR2 YYREEE (reference sequence). Trimming took off 2 bases at V and 8 bases at J, with 10 bases between the two ends. This CDR3 spans 13 amino acids.

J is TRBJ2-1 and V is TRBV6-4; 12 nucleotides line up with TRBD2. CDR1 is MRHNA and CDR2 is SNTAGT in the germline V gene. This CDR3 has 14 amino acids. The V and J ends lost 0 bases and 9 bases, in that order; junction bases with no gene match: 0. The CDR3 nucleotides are TGTGCCAGCAGTGACTCACTAGCGGGGGGTGAGCAGTTCTTC. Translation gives CASSDSLAGGEQFF.

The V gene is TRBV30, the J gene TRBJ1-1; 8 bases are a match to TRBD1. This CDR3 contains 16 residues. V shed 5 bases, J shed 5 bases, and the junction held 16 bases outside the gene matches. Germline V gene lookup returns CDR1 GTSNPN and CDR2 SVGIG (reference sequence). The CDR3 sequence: CAWGPGQVLFRTEAFF. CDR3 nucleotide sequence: TGTGCCTGGGGGCCGGGACAGGTTTTATTTCGGACTGAAGCTTTCTTT.

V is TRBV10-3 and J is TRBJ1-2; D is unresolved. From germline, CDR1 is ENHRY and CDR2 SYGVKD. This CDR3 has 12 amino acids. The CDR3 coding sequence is TGTACGGGGTTACACCGAACTCGGGGCTACACCTTC. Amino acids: CTGLHRTRGYTF.

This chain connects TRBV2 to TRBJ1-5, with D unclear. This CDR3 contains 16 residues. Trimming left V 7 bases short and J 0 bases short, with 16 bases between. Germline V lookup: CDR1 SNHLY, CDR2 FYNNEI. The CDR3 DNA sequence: TGTGCCAGCACCCCCGGGCCGCAATATAGCAATCAGCCCCAGCATTTT. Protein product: CASTPGPQYSNQPQHF.

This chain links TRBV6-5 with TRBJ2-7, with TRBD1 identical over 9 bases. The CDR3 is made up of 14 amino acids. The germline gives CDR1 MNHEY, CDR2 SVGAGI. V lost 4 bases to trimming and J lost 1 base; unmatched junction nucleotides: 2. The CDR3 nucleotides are TGTGCCAGCAGTTGGACAGGGGTTTCCTACGAGCAGTACTTC. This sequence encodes CASSWTGVSYEQYF.

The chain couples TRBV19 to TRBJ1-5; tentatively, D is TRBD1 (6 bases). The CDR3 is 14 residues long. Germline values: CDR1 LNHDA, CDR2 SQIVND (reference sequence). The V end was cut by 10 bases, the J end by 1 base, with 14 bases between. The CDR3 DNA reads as TGTGCCACCCTGGAACAGGGAAGCAATCAGCCCCAGCATTTT. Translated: CATLEQGSNQPQHF.

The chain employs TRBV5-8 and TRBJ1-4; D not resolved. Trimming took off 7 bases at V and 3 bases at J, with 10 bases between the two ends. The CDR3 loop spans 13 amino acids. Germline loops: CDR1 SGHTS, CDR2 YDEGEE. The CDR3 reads CASRRAANEKLFF. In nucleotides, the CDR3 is TGTGCCAGCCGACGCGCAGCTAATGAAAAACTGTTTTTT.

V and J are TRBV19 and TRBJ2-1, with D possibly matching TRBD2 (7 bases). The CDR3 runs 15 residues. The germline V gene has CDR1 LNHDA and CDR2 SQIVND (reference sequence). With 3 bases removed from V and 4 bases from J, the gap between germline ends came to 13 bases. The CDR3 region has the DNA TGTGCCAGTAGTATCATAGGGGGGGGGTACAATGAGCAGTTCTTC. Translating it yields CASSIIGGGYNEQFF.

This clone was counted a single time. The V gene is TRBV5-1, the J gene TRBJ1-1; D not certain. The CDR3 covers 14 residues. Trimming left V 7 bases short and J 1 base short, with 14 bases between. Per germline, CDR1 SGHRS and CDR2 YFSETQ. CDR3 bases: TGCGCCAGCGCTTCCCAAGGCTGGAACACTGAAGCTTTCTTT. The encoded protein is CASASQGWNTEAFF.

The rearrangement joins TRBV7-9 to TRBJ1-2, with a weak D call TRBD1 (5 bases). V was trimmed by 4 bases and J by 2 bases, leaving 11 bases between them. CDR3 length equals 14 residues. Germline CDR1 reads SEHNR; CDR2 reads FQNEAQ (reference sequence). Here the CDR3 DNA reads TGTGCCAGCAGCTCCGGGACGGTGAACTATGGCTACACCTTC. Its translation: CASSSGTVNYGYTF.

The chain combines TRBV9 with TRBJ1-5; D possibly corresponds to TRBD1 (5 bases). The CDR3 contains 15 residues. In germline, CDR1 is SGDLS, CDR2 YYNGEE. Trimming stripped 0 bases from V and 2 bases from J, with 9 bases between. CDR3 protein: CASSVGGGGNQPQHF. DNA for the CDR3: TGTGCCAGCAGCGTAGGCGGGGGTGGCAATCAGCCCCAGCATTTT.

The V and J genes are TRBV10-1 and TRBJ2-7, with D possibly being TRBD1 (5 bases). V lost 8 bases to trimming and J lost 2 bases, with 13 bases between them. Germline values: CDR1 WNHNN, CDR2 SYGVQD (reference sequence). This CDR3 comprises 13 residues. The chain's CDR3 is CASPPGCAYEQYF. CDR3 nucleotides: TGCGCCAGCCCTCCAGGGTGCGCCTACGAGCAGTACTTC.

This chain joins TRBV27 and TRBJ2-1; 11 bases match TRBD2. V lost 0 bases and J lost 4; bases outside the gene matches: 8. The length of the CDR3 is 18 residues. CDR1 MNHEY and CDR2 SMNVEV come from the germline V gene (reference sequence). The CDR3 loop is CASSLSYSGRALYNEQFF. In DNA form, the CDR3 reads TGTGCCAGCAGTTTATCCTATAGCGGGAGGGCCTTATACAATGAGCAGTTCTTC.

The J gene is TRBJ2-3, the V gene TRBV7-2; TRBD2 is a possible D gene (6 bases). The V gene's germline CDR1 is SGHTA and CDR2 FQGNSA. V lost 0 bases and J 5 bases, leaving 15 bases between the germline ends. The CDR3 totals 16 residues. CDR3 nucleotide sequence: TGTGCCAGCAGCTTAGCGCTCGGGACTCAGAAAGATACGCAGTATTTT. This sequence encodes CASSLALGTQKDTQYF. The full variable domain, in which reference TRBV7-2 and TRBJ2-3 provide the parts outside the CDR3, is GAGVSQSPSNKVTEKGKDVELRCDPISGHTALYWYRQSLGQGLEFLIYFQGNSAPDKSGLPSDRFSAERTGGSVSTLTIQRTQQEDSAVYLCASSLALGTQKDTQYFGPGTRLTVL.

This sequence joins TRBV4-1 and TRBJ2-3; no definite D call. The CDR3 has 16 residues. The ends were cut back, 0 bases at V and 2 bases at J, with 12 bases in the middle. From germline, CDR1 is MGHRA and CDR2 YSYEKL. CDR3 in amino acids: CASSQDFEHLTDTQYF. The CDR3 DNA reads TGCGCCAGCAGCCAAGATTTCGAGCACCTCACAGATACGCAGTATTTT.

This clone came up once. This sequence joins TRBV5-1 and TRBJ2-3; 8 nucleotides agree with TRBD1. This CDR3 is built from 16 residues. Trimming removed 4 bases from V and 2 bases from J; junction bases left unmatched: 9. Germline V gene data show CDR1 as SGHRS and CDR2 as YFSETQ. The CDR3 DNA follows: TGCGCCAGCAGCGCGTACCGGGACAGGTCCACAGATACGCAGTATTTT. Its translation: CASSAYRDRSTDTQYF.

The CDR3 bases are TGTGCCAGCAGCTTAGGGGTACAGGGGGGGTATGAAGCTTTCTTT. This codes for CASSLGVQGGYEAFF. The chain recombines TRBV11-3 with TRBJ1-1; TRBD1 agrees at 8 bases. Germline-derived CDR1 and CDR2 are SGHNT and YENEEA. CDR3 length equals 15 residues. The trim removed 1 base at V and 7 bases at J, leaving 8 bases unmatched.

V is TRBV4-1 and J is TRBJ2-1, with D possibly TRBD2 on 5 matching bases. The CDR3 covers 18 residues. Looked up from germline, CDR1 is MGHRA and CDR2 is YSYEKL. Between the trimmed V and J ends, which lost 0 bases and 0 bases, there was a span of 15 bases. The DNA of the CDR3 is TGCGCCAGCAGCCAAGATTCGAGCGGATCCCCCTCCTACAATGAGCAGTTCTTC. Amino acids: CASSQDSSGSPSYNEQFF.